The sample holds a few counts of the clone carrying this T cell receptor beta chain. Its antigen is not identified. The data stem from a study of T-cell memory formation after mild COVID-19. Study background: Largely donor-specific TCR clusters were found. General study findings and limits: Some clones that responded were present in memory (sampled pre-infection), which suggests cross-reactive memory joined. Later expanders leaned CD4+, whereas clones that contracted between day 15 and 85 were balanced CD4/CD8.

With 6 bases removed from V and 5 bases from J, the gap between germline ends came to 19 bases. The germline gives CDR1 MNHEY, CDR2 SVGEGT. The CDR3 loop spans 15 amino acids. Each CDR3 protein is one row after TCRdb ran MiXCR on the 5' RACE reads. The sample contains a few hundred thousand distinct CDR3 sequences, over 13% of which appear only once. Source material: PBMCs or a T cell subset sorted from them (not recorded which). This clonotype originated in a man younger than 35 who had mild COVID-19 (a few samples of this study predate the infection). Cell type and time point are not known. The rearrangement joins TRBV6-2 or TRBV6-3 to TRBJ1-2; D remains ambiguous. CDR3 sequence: CASRQTGEQRYGYTF. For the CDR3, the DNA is TGTGCCAGCAGACAAACCGGGGAGCAGCGATATGGCTACACCTTC.